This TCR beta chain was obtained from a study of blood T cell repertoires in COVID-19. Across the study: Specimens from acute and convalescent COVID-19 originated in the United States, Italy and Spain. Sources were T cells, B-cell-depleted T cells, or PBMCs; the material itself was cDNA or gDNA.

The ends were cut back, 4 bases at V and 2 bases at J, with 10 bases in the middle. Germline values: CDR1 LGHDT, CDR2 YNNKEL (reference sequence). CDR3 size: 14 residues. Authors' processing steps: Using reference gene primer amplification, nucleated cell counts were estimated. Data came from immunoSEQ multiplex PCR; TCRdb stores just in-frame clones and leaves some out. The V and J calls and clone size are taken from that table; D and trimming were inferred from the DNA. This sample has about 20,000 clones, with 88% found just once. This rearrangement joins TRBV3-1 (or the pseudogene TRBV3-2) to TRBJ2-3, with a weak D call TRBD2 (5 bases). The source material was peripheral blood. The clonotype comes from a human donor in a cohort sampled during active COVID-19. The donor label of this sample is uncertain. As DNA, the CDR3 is TGTGCCAGCAGCCCCCCGGGGTTCACAGATACGCAGTATTTT. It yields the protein CASSPPGFTDTQYF.